This record looks at one T cell receptor beta chain sequence and its context. Its antigen is not identified. TCRdb ran MiXCR on the 5' RACE reads and lists one entry per CDR3 protein. The repertoire holds 350,000 to 450,000 distinct CDR3 sequences, with 20% as singletons. This sample was taken from a study of CD8 T cells in ankylosing spondylitis. General study findings and limits: Past studies reported some motif variants in reactive arthritis synovial fluid and blood.

Sample: blood, either unsorted or a sorted T cell fraction (not recorded which). The receptor was isolated from a male donor with ankylosing spondylitis or in good health (not recorded which).

The CDR3 DNA reads TGCAGTCCCCTTTATGGCCTATTCAGAACCCTTCTCACAGATACGCAGTATTTT. It encodes CSPLYGLFRTLLTDTQYF. This sequence joins TRBV20-1 and TRBJ2-3; no firm D call. The germline V and J ends were trimmed by 8 bases and 2 bases, with 29 bases remaining between them. This CDR3 region has 18 residues. Germline CDR1 is DFQATT and CDR2 is SNEGSKA (reference sequence).